This T cell receptor (beta chain) stems from a study of blood T cell repertoires in COVID-19. About the study: PBMCs, B-cell-depleted T cells, or T cells provided the cDNA or gDNA that made up the material.

Original processing methods: Reference gene primer amplification gave estimated nucleated cell counts. The assay was immunoSEQ multiplex PCR, and TCRdb's table has in-frame clones only and misses some. V, J and clone size reflect that table, while D and trimming were determined from the DNA. There are tens of thousands of clones in the sample; around 75% occur only once, and 6.3% lies in the top ten. CDR1 is KGHSH and CDR2 is LQKENI in the germline V gene. V shed 6 bases and J shed 0 bases, with 6 bases lying between them. The length of the CDR3 is 14 residues. In its sample, this clone was seen a few times. Seattle's enrolled individuals joined amid active infection and were then monitored longitudinally.

The receptor comes from a man aged 65-85 years with COVID-19, enrolled during active disease. Input material: peripheral blood. The chain recombines TRBV18 with TRBJ1-6; no reliable D call. The CDR3 is CASSGSSYNSPLHF. The DNA of the CDR3 is TGTGCCAGCTCGGGGAGCTCCTATAATTCACCCCTCCACTTT.